This TCR beta chain was recovered during a study of cytomegalovirus exposure and HLA in healthy donors. Study-level background: When fewer than 500 donors were genotyped, roughly 82% of them were found to fall in the Caucasian-associated ancestry cluster. Overall study findings and caveats: Later analysis found that TCR beta chains associated with HLA were more clonally expanded than other, equally common chains. An ancestry cluster, one associated with Asian ancestry, reportedly showed fewer N-insertions than the approximately 720-donor mean in a later analysis.

Of note for this clone: Its cognate antigen is unknown.

Amplification used 60 Vbeta primers and 13 Jbeta primers. Measured with immunoSEQ multiplex PCR; TCRdb has only the in-frame clones, and not every one. The sample lists fewer than 200,000 clones, 80% to 90% occurring once. These donors counted as nominally healthy when sampled, but unrecorded immune exposures were likely. The CDR3 sequence is 14 residues long. V lost 3 bases and J 4 bases, leaving 13 bases between the germline ends. Per the germline V gene, CDR1 is SGDLS and CDR2 is YYNGEE. The source of this sequence is a woman younger than 30 in good health and CMV-seronegative. Sequencing was performed on PBMCs. The chain combines TRBV9 with TRBJ2-5; a possible D gene is TRBD2 (7 bases). DNA for the CDR3: TGTGCCAGCAGCGCTCAGGGGAGGGTAGAGACCCAGTACTTC. This codes for CASSAQGRVETQYF.